These T cell receptor beta chains were read from a single sample in a study of Ad26.COV2.S vaccination and SARS-CoV-2 variants. Repertoires were generated with immunoSEQ multiplex PCR, while TCRdb's copy carries only in-frame clones and drops some. The table shows around 300,000 clones, with around 89% occurring only once. The specimen was peripheral blood, collected in a trial of Ad26.COV2.S vaccine versus placebo. The receptor source for this set is a person between 18 and 59 years old who received the Ad26.COV2.S COVID-19 vaccine or a placebo. Both conserved end residues are part of each CDR3. A D gene is named only where the DNA matches it firmly. Clone size is given for some rows only: seen once, a few or many times, or a class if the clone is expanded.

abundance: .
d_gene: .
j_gene: TRBJ1-1
v_gene: TRBV7-9
CDR3aa: CASSLGDNTEAFF
CDR3nt: TGTGCCAGCAGCTTAGGGGATAACACTGAAGCTTTCTTT

abundance: .
d_gene: TRBD2
j_gene: TRBJ2-1
v_gene: TRBV10-3
CDR3aa: CAIKSLAGGYEQFF
CDR3nt: TGTGCCATCAAATCCCTAGCGGGAGGATATGAGCAGTTCTTC

abundance: .
d_gene: TRBD2
j_gene: TRBJ2-3
v_gene: TRBV7-2
CDR3aa: CASSPGTSGGDTQYF
CDR3nt: TGTGCCAGCAGCCCTGGGACTAGCGGGGGAGATACGCAGTATTTT

abundance: .
d_gene: TRBD2
j_gene: TRBJ2-7
v_gene: TRBV28
CDR3aa: CASSPSSSGRFYEQYF
CDR3nt: TGTGCCAGCAGCCCCTCCTCTAGCGGGAGGTTCTACGAGCAGTACTTC

abundance: .
d_gene: .
j_gene: TRBJ2-7
v_gene: TRBV28
CDR3aa: CASTVGLANEQYF
CDR3nt: TGTGCCAGCACCGTGGGGCTAGCTAACGAGCAGTACTTC

abundance: .
d_gene: .
j_gene: TRBJ2-7
v_gene: TRBV5-1
CDR3aa: CASSHDLGIAYEQYF
CDR3nt: TGCGCCAGCAGCCATGACCTTGGGATCGCCTACGAGCAGTACTTC

abundance: .
d_gene: TRBD1
j_gene: TRBJ1-1
v_gene: TRBV4-2
CDR3aa: CASSHPIQGAHTEAFF
CDR3nt: TGTGCCAGCAGCCACCCAATCCAGGGGGCGCATACTGAAGCTTTCTTT

abundance: few
d_gene: TRBD1
j_gene: TRBJ2-2
v_gene: TRBV7-9
CDR3aa: CASSLRQGGTGELFF
CDR3nt: TGTGCCAGCAGCCTTCGACAGGGCGGGACCGGGGAGCTGTTTTTT

abundance: .
d_gene: .
j_gene: TRBJ2-2
v_gene: TRBV6-5
CDR3aa: CASRGATNTGELFF
CDR3nt: TGTGCCAGCAGGGGGGCTACGAACACCGGGGAGCTGTTTTTT

abundance: .
d_gene: TRBD2
j_gene: TRBJ2-5
v_gene: TRBV19
CDR3aa: CASSIAGLAGTLLYF
CDR3nt: TGTGCCAGTAGTATAGCTGGACTAGCGGGGACTTTGTTGTACTTC

abundance: .
d_gene: TRBD1
j_gene: TRBJ1-2
v_gene: TRBV6-5
CDR3aa: CASRLGQGVGGYTF
CDR3nt: TGTGCCAGCAGACTAGGACAGGGGGTTGGTGGCTACACCTTC

abundance: .
d_gene: .
j_gene: TRBJ2-7
v_gene: TRBV27
CDR3aa: CASSTGTGSYEQYF
CDR3nt: TGTGCCAGCAGTACCGGGACGGGAAGCTACGAGCAGTACTTC

abundance: .
d_gene: .
j_gene: TRBJ2-1
v_gene: TRBV2
CDR3aa: CASSPRLTGLKNEQFF
CDR3nt: TGTGCCAGCAGTCCACGACTAACAGGGTTGAAGAATGAGCAGTTCTTC

abundance: .
d_gene: TRBD2
j_gene: TRBJ2-3
v_gene: TRBV5-1
CDR3aa: CASSSAPFGLAGGRTDTQYF
CDR3nt: TGCGCCAGCAGCTCAGCCCCCTTTGGACTAGCGGGAGGTCGCACAGATACGCAGTATTTT

abundance: .
d_gene: .
j_gene: TRBJ2-1
v_gene: TRBV13
CDR3aa: CASSFWSKYNEQFF
CDR3nt: TGTGCCAGCAGCTTCTGGAGTAAATACAATGAGCAGTTCTTC

abundance: .
d_gene: .
j_gene: TRBJ2-3
v_gene: TRBV6-5
CDR3aa: CASRGSTDTQYF
CDR3nt: TGTGCCAGCAGGGGTAGCACAGATACGCAGTATTTT

abundance: once
d_gene: .
j_gene: TRBJ2-1
v_gene: TRBV7-9
CDR3aa: CASSPEGGYNEQFF
CDR3nt: TGTGCCAGCAGCCCCGAGGGCGGCTACAATGAGCAGTTCTTC